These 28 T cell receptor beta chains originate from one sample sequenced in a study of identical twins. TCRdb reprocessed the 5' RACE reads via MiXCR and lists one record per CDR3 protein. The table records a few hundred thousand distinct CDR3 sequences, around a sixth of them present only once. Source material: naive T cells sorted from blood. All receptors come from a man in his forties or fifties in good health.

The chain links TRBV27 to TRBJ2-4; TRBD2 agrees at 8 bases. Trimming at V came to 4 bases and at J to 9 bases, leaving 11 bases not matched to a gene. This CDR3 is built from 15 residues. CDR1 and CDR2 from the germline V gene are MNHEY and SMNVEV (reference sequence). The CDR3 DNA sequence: TGTGCCAGCAGTTCAGGCGGGGCCGGGAGGGCCATTCAGTACTTC. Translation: CASSSGGAGRAIQYF.

CDR3 DNA: TGTGCCAGCAGATACCCGCCCTTGGATACGCAGTATTTT. This gives the protein CASRYPPLDTQYF. V gene TRBV11-2 combines with J gene TRBJ2-3; D remains ambiguous. Trimming took 6 bases from V and 6 from J, leaving 13 bases between them. CDR1 and CDR2 from the germline V gene are SGHAT and FQNNGV. There are 13 residues in the CDR3.

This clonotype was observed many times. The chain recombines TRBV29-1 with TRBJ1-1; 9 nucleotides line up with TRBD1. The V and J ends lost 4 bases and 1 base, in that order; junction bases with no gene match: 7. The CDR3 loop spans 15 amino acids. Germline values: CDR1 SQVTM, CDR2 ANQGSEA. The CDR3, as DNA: TGCAGCGTTGCCGGGACAGGGTGGACGAACACTGAAGCTTTCTTT. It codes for CSVAGTGWTNTEAFF.

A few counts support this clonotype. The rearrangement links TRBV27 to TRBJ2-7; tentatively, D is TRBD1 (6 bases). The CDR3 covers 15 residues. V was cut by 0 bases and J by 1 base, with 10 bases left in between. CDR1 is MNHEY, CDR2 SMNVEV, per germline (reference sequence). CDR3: CASSLSPGVSYEQYF. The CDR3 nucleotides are TGTGCCAGCAGTTTATCGCCAGGGGTGTCCTACGAGCAGTACTTC.

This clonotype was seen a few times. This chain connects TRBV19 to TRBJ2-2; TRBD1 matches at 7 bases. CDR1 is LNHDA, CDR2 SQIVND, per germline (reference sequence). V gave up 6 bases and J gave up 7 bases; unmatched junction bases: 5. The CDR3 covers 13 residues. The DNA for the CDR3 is TGTGCCAGTAGGGTTACAGGGGACGGGGAGCTGTTTTTT. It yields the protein CASRVTGDGELFF.

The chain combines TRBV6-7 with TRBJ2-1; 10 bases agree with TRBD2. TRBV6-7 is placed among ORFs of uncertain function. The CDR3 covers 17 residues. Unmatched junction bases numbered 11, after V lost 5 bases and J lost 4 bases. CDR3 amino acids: CASSTAPSGGGYNEQFF. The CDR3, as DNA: TGTGCCAGCAGTACGGCCCCTAGCGGGGGCGGGTACAATGAGCAGTTCTTC.

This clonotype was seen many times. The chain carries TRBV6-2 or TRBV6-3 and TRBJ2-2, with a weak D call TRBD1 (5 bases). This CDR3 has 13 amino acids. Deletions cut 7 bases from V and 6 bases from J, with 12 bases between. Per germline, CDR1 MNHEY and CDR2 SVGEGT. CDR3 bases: TGTGCCAGCAATCTGGGGCCCTCCGGGGAGCTGTTTTTT. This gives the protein CASNLGPSGELFF.

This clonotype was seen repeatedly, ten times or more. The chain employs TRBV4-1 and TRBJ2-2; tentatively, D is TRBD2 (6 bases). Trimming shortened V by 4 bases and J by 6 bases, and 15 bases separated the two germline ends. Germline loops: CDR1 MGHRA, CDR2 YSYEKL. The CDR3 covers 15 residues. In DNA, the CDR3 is TGCGCCAGCAGCCGCTCGGGACTTTCGTCCGGGGAGCTGTTTTTT. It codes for CASSRSGLSSGELFF.

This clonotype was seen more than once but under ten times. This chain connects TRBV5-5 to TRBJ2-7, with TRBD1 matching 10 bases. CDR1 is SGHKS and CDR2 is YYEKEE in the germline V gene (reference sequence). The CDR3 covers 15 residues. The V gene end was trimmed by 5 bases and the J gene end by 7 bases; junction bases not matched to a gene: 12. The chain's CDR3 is CASSSGTGDLREQYF. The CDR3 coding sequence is TGTGCCAGCAGTTCCGGGACAGGGGACCTACGGGAGCAGTACTTC.

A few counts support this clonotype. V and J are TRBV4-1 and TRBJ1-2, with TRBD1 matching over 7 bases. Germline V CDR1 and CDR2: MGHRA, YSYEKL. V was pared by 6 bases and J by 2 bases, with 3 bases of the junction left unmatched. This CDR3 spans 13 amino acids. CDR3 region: CASRRTGNYGYTF. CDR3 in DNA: TGCGCCAGCAGGCGGACAGGCAACTATGGCTACACCTTC.

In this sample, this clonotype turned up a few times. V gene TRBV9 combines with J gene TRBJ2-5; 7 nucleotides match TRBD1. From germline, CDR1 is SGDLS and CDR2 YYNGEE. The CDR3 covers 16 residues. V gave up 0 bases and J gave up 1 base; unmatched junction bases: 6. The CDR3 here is CASSVVGGGSQETQYF. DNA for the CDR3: TGTGCCAGCAGCGTAGTAGGGGGCGGTAGCCAAGAGACCCAGTACTTC. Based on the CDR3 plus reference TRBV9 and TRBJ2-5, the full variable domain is DSGVTQTPKHLITATGQRVTLRCSPRSGDLSVYWYQQSLDQGLQFLIQYYNGEERAKGNILERFSAQQFPDLHSELNLSSLELGDSALYFCASSVVGGGSQETQYFGPGTRLLVL.

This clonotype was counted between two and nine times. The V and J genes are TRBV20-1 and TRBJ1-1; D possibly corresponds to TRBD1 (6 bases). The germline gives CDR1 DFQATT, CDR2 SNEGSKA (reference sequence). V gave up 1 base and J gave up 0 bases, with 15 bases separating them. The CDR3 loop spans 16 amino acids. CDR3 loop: CSARGQGGIMNTEAFF. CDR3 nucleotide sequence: TGCAGTGCTAGAGGACAAGGGGGGATTATGAACACTGAAGCTTTCTTT.

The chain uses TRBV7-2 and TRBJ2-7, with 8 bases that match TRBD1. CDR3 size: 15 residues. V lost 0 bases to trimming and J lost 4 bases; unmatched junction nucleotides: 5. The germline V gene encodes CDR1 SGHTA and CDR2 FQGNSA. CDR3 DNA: TGTGCCAGCAGCTTAGCGGGACAGGCAATATACGAGCAGTACTTC. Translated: CASSLAGQAIYEQYF.

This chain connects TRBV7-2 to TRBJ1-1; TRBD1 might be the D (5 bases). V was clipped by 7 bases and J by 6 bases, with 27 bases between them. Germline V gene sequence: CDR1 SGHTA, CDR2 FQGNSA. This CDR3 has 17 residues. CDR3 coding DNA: TGTGCCAGCACCCTCTATTGGGGGGGGAAGGATGGTGCTGAAGCTTTCTTT. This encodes CASTLYWGGKDGAEAFF.

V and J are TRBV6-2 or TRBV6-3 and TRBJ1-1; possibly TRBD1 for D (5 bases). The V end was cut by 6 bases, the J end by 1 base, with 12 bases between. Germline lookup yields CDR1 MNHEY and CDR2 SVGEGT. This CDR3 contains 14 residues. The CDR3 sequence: CASRGPLPNTEAFF. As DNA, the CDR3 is TGTGCCAGCAGGGGACCTCTCCCGAACACTGAAGCTTTCTTT.

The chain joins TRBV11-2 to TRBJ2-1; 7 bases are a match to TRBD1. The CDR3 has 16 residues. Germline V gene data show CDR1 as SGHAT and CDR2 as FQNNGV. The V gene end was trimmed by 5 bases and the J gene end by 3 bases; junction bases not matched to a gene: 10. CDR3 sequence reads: CASSTMTGLNYNEQFF. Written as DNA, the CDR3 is TGTGCCAGCAGCACTATGACAGGGTTGAACTACAATGAGCAGTTCTTC.

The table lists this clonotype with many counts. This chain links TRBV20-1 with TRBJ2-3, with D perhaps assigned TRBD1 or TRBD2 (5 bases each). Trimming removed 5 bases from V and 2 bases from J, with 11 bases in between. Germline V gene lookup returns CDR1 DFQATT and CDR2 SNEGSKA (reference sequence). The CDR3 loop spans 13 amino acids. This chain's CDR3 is CSARGPNTDTQYF. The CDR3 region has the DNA TGCAGTGCTCGGGGACCAAACACAGATACGCAGTATTTT.

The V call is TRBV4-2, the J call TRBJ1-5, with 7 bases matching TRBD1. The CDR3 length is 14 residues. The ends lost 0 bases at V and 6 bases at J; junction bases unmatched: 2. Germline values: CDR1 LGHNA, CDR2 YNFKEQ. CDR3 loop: CASSQDAGGQPQHF. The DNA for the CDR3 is TGTGCCAGCAGCCAAGACGCAGGGGGTCAGCCCCAGCATTTT.

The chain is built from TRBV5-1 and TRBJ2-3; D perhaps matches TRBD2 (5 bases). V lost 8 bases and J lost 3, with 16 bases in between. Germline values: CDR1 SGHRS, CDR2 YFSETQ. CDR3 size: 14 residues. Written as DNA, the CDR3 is TGCGCCAGGAGCACGTCCGGAGGTACAGATACGCAGTATTTT. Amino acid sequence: CARSTSGGTDTQYF. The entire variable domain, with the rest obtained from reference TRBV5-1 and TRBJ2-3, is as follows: KAGVTQTPRYLIKTRGQQVTLSCSPISGHRSVSWYQQTPGQGLQFLFEYFSETQRNKGNFPGRFSGRQFSNSRSEMNVSTLELGDSALYLCARSTSGGTDTQYFGPGTRLTVL.

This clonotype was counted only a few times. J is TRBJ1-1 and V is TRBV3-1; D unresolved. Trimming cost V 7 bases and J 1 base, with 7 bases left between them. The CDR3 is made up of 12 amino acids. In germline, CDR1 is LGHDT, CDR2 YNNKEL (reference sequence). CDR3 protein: CASTSGNTEAFF. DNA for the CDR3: TGTGCCAGCACCTCGGGGAACACTGAAGCTTTCTTT. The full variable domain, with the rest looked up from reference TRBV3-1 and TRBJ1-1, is DTAVSQTPKYLVTQMGNDKSIKCEQNLGHDTMYWYKQDSKKFLKIMFSYNNKELIINETVPNRFSPKSPDKAHLNLHINSLELGDSAVYFCASTSGNTEAFFGQGTRLTVV.

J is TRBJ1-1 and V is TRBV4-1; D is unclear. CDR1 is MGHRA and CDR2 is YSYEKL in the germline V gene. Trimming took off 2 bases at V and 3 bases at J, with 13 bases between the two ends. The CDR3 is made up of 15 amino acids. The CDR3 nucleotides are TGCGCCAGCAGCCAAAACGACATTCAAGACACTGAAGCTTTCTTT. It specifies CASSQNDIQDTEAFF.

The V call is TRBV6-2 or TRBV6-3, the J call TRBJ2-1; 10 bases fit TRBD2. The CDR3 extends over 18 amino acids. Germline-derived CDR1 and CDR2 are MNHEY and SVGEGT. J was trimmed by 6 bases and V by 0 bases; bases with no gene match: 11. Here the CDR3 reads CASSYSFSPTSGTNEQFF. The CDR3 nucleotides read TGTGCCAGCAGTTACTCCTTTTCCCCCACTAGCGGGACCAATGAGCAGTTCTTC.

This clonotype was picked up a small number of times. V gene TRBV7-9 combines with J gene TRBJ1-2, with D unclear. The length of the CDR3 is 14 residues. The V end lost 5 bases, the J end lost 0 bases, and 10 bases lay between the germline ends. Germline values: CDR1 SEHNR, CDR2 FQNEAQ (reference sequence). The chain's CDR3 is CASSPRWSNYGYTF. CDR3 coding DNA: TGTGCCAGCAGCCCCCGTTGGTCTAACTATGGCTACACCTTC. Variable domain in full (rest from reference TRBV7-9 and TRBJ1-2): DTGVSQNPRHKITKRGQNVTFRCDPISEHNRLYWYRQTLGQGPEFLTYFQNEAQLEKSRLLSDRFSAERPKGSFSTLEIQRTEQGDSAMYLCASSPRWSNYGYTFGSGTRLTVV.

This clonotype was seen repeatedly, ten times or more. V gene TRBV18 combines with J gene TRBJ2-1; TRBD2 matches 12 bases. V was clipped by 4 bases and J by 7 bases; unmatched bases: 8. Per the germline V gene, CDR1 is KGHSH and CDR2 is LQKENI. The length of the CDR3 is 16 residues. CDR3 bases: TGTGCCAGCTCACTTCTAGCGGGGGGGCCTAAGAATGAGCAGTTCTTC. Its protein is CASSLLAGGPKNEQFF.

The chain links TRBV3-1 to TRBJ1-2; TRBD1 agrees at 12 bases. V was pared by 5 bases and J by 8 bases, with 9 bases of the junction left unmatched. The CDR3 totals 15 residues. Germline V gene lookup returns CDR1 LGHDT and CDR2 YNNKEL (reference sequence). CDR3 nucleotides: TGTGCCAGCAGCTCACGGGACAGGGGGCTTGAAGGCTACACCTTC. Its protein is CASSSRDRGLEGYTF.

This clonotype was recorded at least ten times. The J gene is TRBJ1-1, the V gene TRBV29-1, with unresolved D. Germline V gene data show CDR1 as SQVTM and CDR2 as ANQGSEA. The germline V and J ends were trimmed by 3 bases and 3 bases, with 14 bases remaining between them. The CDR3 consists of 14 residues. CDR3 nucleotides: TGCAGCGTTGAGAGGGTTCTGCTAGACACTGAAGCTTTCTTT. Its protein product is CSVERVLLDTEAFF.

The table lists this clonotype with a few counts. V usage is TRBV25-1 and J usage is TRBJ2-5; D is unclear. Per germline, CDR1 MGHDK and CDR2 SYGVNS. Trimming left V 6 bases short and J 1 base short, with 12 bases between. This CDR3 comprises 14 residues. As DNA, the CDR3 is TGTGCCAGCAGGACCTTGGGCAGCCAAGAGACCCAGTACTTC. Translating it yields CASRTLGSQETQYF.

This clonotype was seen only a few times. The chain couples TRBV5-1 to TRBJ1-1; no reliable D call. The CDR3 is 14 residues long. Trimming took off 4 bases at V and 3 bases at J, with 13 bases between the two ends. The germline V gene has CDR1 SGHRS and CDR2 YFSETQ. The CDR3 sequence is CASSNYLGDTEAFF. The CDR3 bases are TGCGCCAGCAGCAATTATTTAGGAGACACTGAAGCTTTCTTT.